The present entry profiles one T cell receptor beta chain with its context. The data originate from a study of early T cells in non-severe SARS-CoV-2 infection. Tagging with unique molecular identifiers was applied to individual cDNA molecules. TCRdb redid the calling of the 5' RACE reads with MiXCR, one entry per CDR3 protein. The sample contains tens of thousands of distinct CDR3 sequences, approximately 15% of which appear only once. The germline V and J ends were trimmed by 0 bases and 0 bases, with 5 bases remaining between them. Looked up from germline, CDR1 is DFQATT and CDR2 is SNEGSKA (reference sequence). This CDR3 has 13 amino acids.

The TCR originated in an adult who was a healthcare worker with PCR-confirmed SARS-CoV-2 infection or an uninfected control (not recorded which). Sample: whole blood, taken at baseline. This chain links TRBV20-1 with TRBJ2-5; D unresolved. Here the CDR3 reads CSARESYQETQYF. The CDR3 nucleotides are TGCAGTGCTAGAGAATCGTACCAAGAGACCCAGTACTTC.